The next 27 T cell receptor beta chains were all read from a single sample in a study of early T cells in non-severe SARS-CoV-2 infection. TCRdb re-called the 5' RACE reads with MiXCR, one entry per CDR3 protein. The data contain some 57,000 distinct CDR3 sequences, approximately 9.9% of them singletons. Sequencing was performed on whole blood. These receptors all come from an adult who was a healthcare worker with PCR-confirmed SARS-CoV-2 infection or an uninfected control (not recorded which).

This clonotype was seen repeatedly, ten times or more. This CDR3 is CASSQDSSSYNSPLHF. For the CDR3, the DNA is TGTGCCAGCAGCCAAGACAGCAGCTCCTATAATTCACCCCTCCACTTT. This chain uses TRBV4-2 with TRBJ1-6; D call uncertain. This CDR3 contains 16 residues. Germline V gives CDR1 LGHNA, CDR2 YNFKEQ. The germline V and J ends were trimmed by 0 bases and 0 bases, with 6 bases remaining between them.

J is TRBJ2-3 and V is TRBV28; D is unresolved. Germline CDR1 reads MDHEN; CDR2 reads SYDVKM. V lost 2 bases, J lost 5 bases, and 5 bases lay in between. CDR3 length: 12 residues. The CDR3 loop reads CASSLTLDTQYF. In DNA, the CDR3 is TGTGCCAGCAGTTTAACACTAGATACGCAGTATTTT.

This clonotype came up many times. The chain links TRBV14 to TRBJ1-1; D uncertain. The germline CDR1 and CDR2 sequences are SGHDN and FVKESK. The germline V and J ends were trimmed by 5 bases and 1 base, with 8 bases remaining between them. This CDR3 has 13 residues. CDR3 nucleotide sequence: TGTGCCAGCAGCTTTAACCCGAACACTGAAGCTTTCTTT. This codes for CASSFNPNTEAFF.

The sample holds a few counts of this clonotype. This chain uses TRBV5-1 with TRBJ1-4, with D hard to call. Germline CDR1 SGHRS, CDR2 YFSETQ. V was cut by 4 bases and J by 1 base, with 8 bases left in between. This CDR3 has 14 residues. CDR3 nucleotides: TGCGCCAGCAGCCCGCTGGGAACTAATGAAAAACTGTTTTTT. Its protein product is CASSPLGTNEKLFF. The full variable domain, in which reference TRBV5-1 and TRBJ1-4 provide the parts outside the CDR3, is KAGVTQTPRYLIKTRGQQVTLSCSPISGHRSVSWYQQTPGQGLQFLFEYFSETQRNKGNFPGRFSGRQFSNSRSEMNVSTLELGDSALYLCASSPLGTNEKLFFGSGTQLSVL.

In this sample, this clonotype turned up many times. The chain is built from TRBV7-2 and TRBJ1-1; no definite D call. V was pared by 0 bases and J by 0 bases, with 5 bases between. The CDR3 is 14 residues long. Germline CDR1 and CDR2: SGHTA and FQGNSA. CDR3 DNA sequence: TGTGCCAGCAGCTTAGCCAACATGAACACTGAAGCTTTCTTT. Translating gives CASSLANMNTEAFF. Combining the CDR3 with reference TRBV7-2 and TRBJ1-1 gives the whole variable domain GAGVSQSPSNKVTEKGKDVELRCDPISGHTALYWYRQSLGQGLEFLIYFQGNSAPDKSGLPSDRFSAERTGGSVSTLTIQRTQQEDSAVYLCASSLANMNTEAFFGQGTRLTVV.

This clonotype has a count of ten or more. J is TRBJ1-2 and V is TRBV4-1; D gene unclear. V gave up 0 bases and J gave up 4 bases, with 12 bases separating them. From germline, CDR1 is MGHRA and CDR2 YSYEKL. The CDR3 length is 15 residues. The CDR3 sequence is CASSQDYKGGYGYTF. The CDR3 bases are TGCGCCAGCAGCCAAGATTATAAGGGAGGCTATGGCTACACCTTC.

This clonotype was counted a few times. The V gene is TRBV7-9, the J gene TRBJ1-6; possible D gene TRBD1, 5 bases. This CDR3 has 15 amino acids. V lost 5 bases and J lost 9, with 17 bases in between. Per the germline V gene, CDR1 is SEHNR and CDR2 is FQNEAQ (reference sequence). CDR3 coding DNA: TGTGCCAGCAGCACGATCCAGGGAATTGGTTCACCCCTCCACTTT. The encoded protein is CASSTIQGIGSPLHF. The whole variable domain, filled in from reference TRBV7-9 and TRBJ1-6, reads DTGVSQNPRHKITKRGQNVTFRCDPISEHNRLYWYRQTLGQGPEFLTYFQNEAQLEKSRLLSDRFSAERPKGSFSTLEIQRTEQGDSAMYLCASSTIQGIGSPLHFGNGTRLTVT.

In its sample, this clonotype was seen a few times. CDR3 in amino acids: CASSGGTSVSSTDTQYF. The CDR3 DNA reads as TGCGCCAGCAGCGGGGGGACTAGCGTTTCAAGCACAGATACGCAGTATTTT. V and J are TRBV5-1 and TRBJ2-3, with TRBD2 matching 10 bases. The CDR3 spans 17 residues. Trimming at V came to 4 bases and at J to 0 bases, leaving 8 bases not matched to a gene. Per germline, CDR1 SGHRS and CDR2 YFSETQ.

Ten or more counts support this clonotype. One end of the junction fails to match germline, which may point to a read error. The chain couples TRBV3-1 to TRBJ1-1; 8 bases are shared with TRBD1. Per the germline V gene, CDR1 is LGHDT and CDR2 is YNNKEL (reference sequence). The CDR3 is made up of 15 amino acids. CDR3 in amino acids: CASSQATGVKTEAFF. The CDR3 region has the DNA TGTGCCAGCAGCCAAGCGACAGGGGTGAAGACTGAAGCTTTCTTT.

The chain has TRBV11-3 and TRBJ2-7; D call uncertain. The CDR3 runs to 13 residues. Germline CDR1 SGHNT, CDR2 YENEEA. V shed 0 bases and J shed 1 base, with 4 bases lying between them. Here the CDR3 DNA reads TGTGCCAGCAGCTTAGATTTGTCCTACGAGCAGTACTTC. Protein: CASSLDLSYEQYF.

This clonotype came up a few times. V usage is TRBV4-1 and J usage is TRBJ2-1, with D perhaps TRBD2 (6 bases). The CDR3 is 17 residues long. Trimming removed 0 bases from V and 1 base from J, with 13 bases in between. CDR1 and CDR2 from the germline V gene are MGHRA and YSYEKL. The CDR3 protein is CASSQELRGVSYNEQFF. DNA for the CDR3: TGCGCCAGCAGCCAAGAATTGCGGGGAGTGTCCTACAATGAGCAGTTCTTC.

This clonotype appeared a few times. The chain couples TRBV6-1 to TRBJ2-3, with D uncertain. Trimming took 4 bases from V and 2 from J, leaving 13 bases between them. Germline lookup yields CDR1 MNHNS and CDR2 SASEGT. The CDR3 covers 15 residues. The CDR3: CASSARDGLTDTQYF. In DNA, the CDR3 is TGTGCCAGCAGTGCCCGCGACGGCCTCACAGATACGCAGTATTTT.

This clonotype has a count of ten or more. This chain uses TRBV27 with TRBJ1-6; D gene uncertain. The CDR3 is made up of 13 amino acids. Trimming removed 0 bases at V and 7 bases at J, with 4 bases between. Looked up from germline, CDR1 is MNHEY and CDR2 is SMNVEV (reference sequence). CDR3 sequence (DNA): TGTGCCAGCAGTTTATCGGAGAATTCACCCCTCCACTTT. It yields the protein CASSLSENSPLHF.

This clonotype was counted only a few times. V usage is TRBV30 and J usage is TRBJ1-6; 7 nucleotides match TRBD1. The germline V gene encodes CDR1 GTSNPN and CDR2 SVGIG (reference sequence). The CDR3 runs 15 residues. J gave up 7 bases and V 0 bases, and 6 bases lay outside the gene matches. The CDR3: CAWSVLGDRNSPLHF. The CDR3 bases are TGTGCCTGGAGTGTATTAGGGGACAGAAATTCACCCCTCCACTTT.

This clonotype appeared many times. This rearrangement joins TRBV20-1 to TRBJ2-3; D is possibly TRBD2 (7 bases). Trimming shortened V by 3 bases and J by 9 bases, and 19 bases separated the two germline ends. Germline V gives CDR1 DFQATT, CDR2 SNEGSKA (reference sequence). This CDR3 comprises 14 residues. The CDR3 sequence: CSASALGGPSTQYF. Here the CDR3 DNA reads TGCAGTGCTAGTGCCTTGGGGGGGCCCTCAACGCAGTATTTT.

The chain joins TRBV7-7 to TRBJ2-1, with TRBD2 matching 10 bases. The trim removed 6 bases at V and 2 bases at J, leaving 7 bases unmatched. This CDR3 has 16 residues. CDR1 is SSHAT and CDR2 is FNYEAQ in the germline V gene (reference sequence). The CDR3 here is CASSPRAGGPYNEQFF. DNA for the CDR3: TGTGCCAGCAGTCCTCGAGCGGGGGGGCCCTACAATGAGCAGTTCTTC. The full variable domain, its missing parts supplied by reference TRBV7-7 and TRBJ2-1, is GAGVSQSPRYKVTKRGQDVTLRCDPISSHATLYWYQQALGQGPEFLTYFNYEAQPDKSGLPSDRFSAERPEGSISTLTIQRTEQRDSAMYRCASSPRAGGPYNEQFFGPGTRLTVL.

The chain carries TRBV12-3 or TRBV12-4 and TRBJ2-7; D is ambiguous. There are 13 residues in the CDR3. Deletions cut 4 bases from V and 6 bases from J, with 13 bases between. The chain's CDR3 is CASSSNGLVEQYF. CDR3 in DNA: TGTGCCAGCAGTTCTAATGGGTTGGTCGAGCAGTACTTC.

This clonotype showed up just a few times. The chain combines TRBV30 with TRBJ1-2, with D unresolved. V shed 5 bases and J shed 8 bases, with 21 bases lying between them. In germline, CDR1 is GTSNPN, CDR2 SVGIG (reference sequence). The CDR3 runs 14 residues. CDR3 DNA sequence: TGTGCCTGGTCTAGGACGGATCTCCGATCCGGCTACACCTTC. This gives the protein CAWSRTDLRSGYTF. Using reference TRBV30 and TRBJ1-2 for the parts outside the CDR3, the full variable domain is SQTIHQWPATLVQPVGSPLSLECTVEGTSNPNLYWYRQAAGRGLQLLFYSVGIGQISSEVPQNLSASRPQDRQFILSSKKLLLSDSGFYLCAWSRTDLRSGYTFGSGTRLTVV.

This clonotype occurred a few times. The rearrangement uses TRBV20-1 and TRBJ1-3, with D hard to call. CDR3 length: 15 amino acids. Trimming stripped 7 bases from V and 4 bases from J, with 20 bases between. Germline CDR1 is DFQATT and CDR2 is SNEGSKA (reference sequence). The CDR3 spells CSVGDGPVAGNTIYF. The CDR3 bases are TGCAGTGTTGGAGACGGGCCGGTAGCCGGAAACACCATATATTTT.

V gene TRBV6-5 combines with J gene TRBJ2-3; weak D call: TRBD2 (6 bases). This CDR3 has 16 amino acids. V lost 5 bases and J lost 0, with 15 bases in between. The V gene's germline CDR1 is MNHEY and CDR2 SVGAGI. CDR3 in DNA: TGTGCCAGCAGTCCCCGACCGGGGGAGAGCACAGATACGCAGTATTTT. It specifies CASSPRPGESTDTQYF.

Only a few counts were recorded for this clonotype. The V and J genes are TRBV30 and TRBJ1-2; D gene ambiguous. Deletions cut 5 bases from V and 6 bases from J, with 16 bases between. This CDR3 contains 13 residues. Per germline, CDR1 GTSNPN and CDR2 SVGIG (reference sequence). The CDR3 region is CAWESQSAHGYTF. CDR3 DNA: TGTGCCTGGGAGAGTCAATCGGCGCATGGCTACACCTTC.

This clonotype was counted ten times or more. The rearrangement uses TRBV7-9 and TRBJ2-1; D is ambiguous. Trimming took 7 bases from V and 7 from J, leaving 8 bases between them. CDR1 is SEHNR, CDR2 FQNEAQ, per germline (reference sequence). The CDR3 consists of 11 residues. CDR3 coding DNA: TGTGCCAGCAAAGAATTTAATGAGCAGTTCTTC. It encodes CASKEFNEQFF.

There are many counts of this clonotype. The chain couples TRBV7-9 to TRBJ2-1; no firm D call. The CDR3 has 15 residues. The V end lost 5 bases, the J end lost 3 bases, and 14 bases lay between the germline ends. Germline V gene sequence: CDR1 SEHNR, CDR2 FQNEAQ (reference sequence). Here the CDR3 reads CASSPGNYYYNEQFF. In DNA form, the CDR3 reads TGTGCCAGCAGCCCTGGAAACTACTACTACAATGAGCAGTTCTTC.

This clonotype was seen ten or more times. The rearrangement joins TRBV15 to TRBJ2-3, with TRBD2 as a possible D gene (6 bases). The CDR3 runs to 12 residues. The V and J ends lost 8 bases and 4 bases respectively, with 10 bases between them. Germline V gene data show CDR1 as LNHNV and CDR2 as YYDKDF (reference sequence). DNA for the CDR3: TGTGCCACCCGCGCGGGGCCAGATACGCAGTATTTT. Its translation is CATRAGPDTQYF.

The chain carries TRBV9 and TRBJ2-5, with 7 bases matching TRBD1. Trimming took 3 bases from V and 4 from J; bases not matched to a gene: 9. The germline CDR1 and CDR2 sequences are SGDLS and YYNGEE. The CDR3 contains 15 residues. The DNA of the CDR3 is TGTGCCAGCAGCGCACAGGGGTTAGAGGTAGAGACCCAGTACTTC. It yields the protein CASSAQGLEVETQYF.

The CDR3 protein is CASSYLTAGAVSSYNEQFF. The CDR3 region has the DNA TGTGCCAGCAGTTACCTCACAGCGGGGGCCGTTAGCTCCTACAATGAGCAGTTCTTC. The chain is built from TRBV13 and TRBJ2-1; 8 nucleotides match TRBD2. Trimming cost V 6 bases and J 0 bases; bases outside gene matches: 16. CDR1 is PRHDT, CDR2 FYEKMQ, per germline (reference sequence). The CDR3 length is 19 residues.

This clonotype was observed a few times. The V and J genes are TRBV7-9 and TRBJ1-1, with D unclear. Germline values: CDR1 SEHNR, CDR2 FQNEAQ (reference sequence). The CDR3 length is 13 residues. Between the trimmed V and J ends, which lost 7 bases and 1 base, there was a span of 10 bases. CDR3 coding DNA: TGTGCCAGCACCGATGTTCAGAACACTGAAGCTTTCTTT. Translation: CASTDVQNTEAFF.